Below are 28 T cell receptor beta chains sequenced from a single sample in a study of monozygotic twins with inflammatory bowel disease. From its re-call of the 5' RACE reads, TCRdb lists each CDR3 protein once, without DNA. Its table lists over 90,000 distinct CDR3 sequences. The source material was blood. These receptors were collected from a human donor with ulcerative colitis or Crohn's disease, or a healthy co-twin of an affected twin (not recorded which).

This chain joins TRBV5-4 and TRBJ2-2; without DNA, the TCRdb call of TRBD1 cannot be checked. Germline loops: CDR1 SGHNT, CDR2 YYREEE (reference sequence). The CDR3 contains 15 residues. This chain's CDR3 is CASSLPGSNTGELFF.

The chain is built from TRBV5-1 and TRBJ2-3. There are 14 residues in the CDR3. From germline, CDR1 is SGHRS and CDR2 YFSETQ. The chain's CDR3 is CASSLAKGADTQYF.

The chain links TRBV24-1 to TRBJ2-1; TCRdb lists TRBD1, though no DNA is available to test this call. The CDR3 runs to 16 residues. Germline V gene data show CDR1 as KGHDR and CDR2 as SFDVKD. This chain's CDR3 is CATSVPGQALDNEQFF.

The rearrangement links TRBV20-1 to TRBJ2-3. The germline gives CDR1 DFQATT, CDR2 SNEGSKA (reference sequence). The CDR3 is 11 amino acids. The CDR3 sequence is CSAELQYTQYF.

The rearrangement uses TRBV9 and TRBJ1-1; without DNA, the TCRdb call of TRBD1 cannot be checked. CDR3 length: 14 amino acids. CDR1 and CDR2 (germline): SGDLS, YYNGEE. CDR3 region: CASSGLAGSTEAFF.

The V call is TRBV27, the J call TRBJ1-2; checking the TCRdb D call of TRBD1 is not possible without DNA. Germline V lookup: CDR1 MNHEY, CDR2 SMNVEV (reference sequence). This CDR3 is 17 amino acids long. The CDR3 is CASSSLSIGQTNYGYTF.

The genes are TRBV5-1 and TRBJ2-7; TCRdb names TRBD1, which stays unverified in the absence of DNA. CDR3 size: 14 residues. Germline CDR1 reads SGHRS; CDR2 reads YFSETQ. The CDR3: CASSSSGQGVEQYF.

The CDR3 reads CASSLSYTDESGANVLTF. The rearrangement uses TRBV7-8 and TRBJ2-6. Germline CDR1 reads SGHVS; CDR2 reads FQNEAQ. The CDR3 loop spans 18 amino acids.

This chain connects TRBV28 to TRBJ1-2; absent DNA, TCRdb's TRBD1 call cannot be checked. CDR3 length: 14 amino acids. Germline CDR1 and CDR2: MDHEN and SYDVKM. This chain's CDR3 is CASSFSGVAWGYTF.

The chain recombines TRBV11-2 with TRBJ2-5; checking the TCRdb D call of TRBD1 is not possible without DNA. CDR3 length: 14 amino acids. Per germline, CDR1 SGHAT and CDR2 FQNNGV. CDR3 in amino acids: CASSEKGGLETQYF.

The chain employs TRBV29-1 and TRBJ2-2; the TCRdb D gene call, TRBD2, has no DNA to confirm it. Germline values: CDR1 SQVTM, CDR2 ANQGSEA. The CDR3 runs to 17 residues. The CDR3 loop is CSVELSGLAANTGELFF.

The chain couples TRBV2 to TRBJ1-5; lacking DNA, the TRBD1 call made by TCRdb goes unchecked. Per germline, CDR1 SNHLY and CDR2 FYNNEI. The length of the CDR3 is 15 residues. The CDR3: CASSEQGVSNQPQHF.

J is TRBJ2-7 and V is TRBV20-1; the D call of TRBD1 rests on TCRdb alone, since no DNA is present to check it. Germline-derived CDR1 and CDR2 are DFQATT and SNEGSKA (reference sequence). The CDR3 extends over 11 amino acids. This CDR3 is CSANPGPEQYF.

This chain links TRBV20-1 with TRBJ1-1. Per germline, CDR1 DFQATT and CDR2 SNEGSKA (reference sequence). This CDR3 contains 14 residues. The CDR3 is CSARDHLGGTEAFF.

The chain links TRBV24-1 to TRBJ2-2; TCRdb's D call, TRBD1, is unchecked because there is no DNA. The germline V gene encodes CDR1 KGHDR and CDR2 SFDVKD. This CDR3 has 17 amino acids. The CDR3 spells CATSGTGLSGNTGELFF.

The chain has TRBV19 and TRBJ1-2. There are 14 residues in the CDR3. Germline CDR1 reads LNHDA; CDR2 reads SQIVND (reference sequence). CDR3 region: CASSILAGGYGYTF.

The chain is built from TRBV19 and TRBJ2-2; TCRdb reports TRBD1, a call that lacks DNA to check it against. Germline V lookup: CDR1 LNHDA, CDR2 SQIVND (reference sequence). This CDR3 is built from 16 residues. The CDR3 loop is CASSMEGPLNTGELFF.

The chain employs TRBV13 and TRBJ2-3. From germline, CDR1 is PRHDT and CDR2 FYEKMQ (reference sequence). This CDR3 comprises 15 residues. CDR3 protein: CASSLKASQADTQYF.

The chain recombines TRBV29-1 with TRBJ2-3. Germline values: CDR1 SQVTM, CDR2 ANQGSEA. The CDR3 totals 12 residues. The CDR3 region is CSVEGSTDTQYF.

The chain couples TRBV4-3 to TRBJ2-3; TCRdb's D call of TRBD1 is untestable without DNA. This CDR3 comprises 14 residues. The germline V gene has CDR1 LGHNA and CDR2 YSLEER. CDR3 in amino acids: CASSQVGVTDTQYF.

V gene TRBV11-1 combines with J gene TRBJ2-1; the TRBD2 assignment by TCRdb is unverifiable without DNA. Germline CDR1 and CDR2: SGHAT and FQDESV (reference sequence). The CDR3 length is 19 residues. CDR3 loop: CATRPNRTSGGIFYNEQFF.

The gene calls are TRBV2 and TRBJ1-6; TCRdb names TRBD1, which stays unverified in the absence of DNA. CDR1 SNHLY and CDR2 FYNNEI come from the germline V gene. This CDR3 is built from 15 residues. Here the CDR3 reads CASIGGQGWGSPLHF. The variable domain in full, with the rest retrieved from reference TRBV2 and TRBJ1-6, is EPEVTQTPSHQVTQMGQEVILRCVPISNHLYFYWYRQILGQKVEFLVSFYNNEISEKSEIFDDQFSVERPDGSNFTLKIRSTKLEDSAMYFCASIGGQGWGSPLHFGNGTRLTVT.

This chain uses TRBV7-8 with TRBJ1-1; lacking DNA, the TRBD1 call made by TCRdb goes unchecked. Germline loops: CDR1 SGHVS, CDR2 FQNEAQ. This CDR3 has 17 amino acids. The CDR3 loop is CASSSSPGDARNTEAFF.

The chain joins TRBV6-5 to TRBJ2-1; TCRdb reports TRBD1, a call that lacks DNA to check it against. The CDR3 extends over 12 amino acids. The germline CDR1 and CDR2 sequences are MNHEY and SVGAGI. CDR3 residues: CASSDRGIEQFF.

The chain recombines TRBV24-1 with TRBJ1-5. Per germline, CDR1 KGHDR and CDR2 SFDVKD. The CDR3 has 15 amino acids. CDR3 sequence reads: CATSDGLYSNQPQHF.

The chain has TRBV7-6 and TRBJ1-1; TCRdb's D call, TRBD1, is unchecked because there is no DNA. Per germline, CDR1 SGHVS and CDR2 FNYEAQ. CDR3 length equals 16 residues. The CDR3 loop reads CASSLGRDRMNTEAFF.

The chain recombines TRBV28 with TRBJ1-2; TCRdb's D call, TRBD1, is unchecked because there is no DNA. Germline V lookup: CDR1 MDHEN, CDR2 SYDVKM. The CDR3 contains 14 residues. CDR3 loop: CASKTDSGNYGYTF.

The chain joins TRBV5-1 to TRBJ1-1; TCRdb's D call, TRBD1, is unchecked because there is no DNA. The CDR3 spans 15 residues. The germline gives CDR1 SGHRS, CDR2 YFSETQ. CDR3 amino acids: CASSLEGGKNTEAFF.